These 19 T cell receptor beta chains share one sample of origin, sequenced in a study of blood T cell repertoires in COVID-19. Here immunoSEQ multiplex PCR was the method, and the copy in TCRdb shows in-frame clones only, minus some. The top ten hold approximately 7% of the sample, which has a few hundred thousand clones, more than 70% seen once. The sample comprised peripheral blood. The receptors derive from a woman in her 30s who had recovered from COVID-19.

The rearrangement joins TRBV7-8 to TRBJ1-1; no firm D call. The germline V and J ends were trimmed by 5 bases and 5 bases, with 21 bases remaining between them. CDR1 SGHVS and CDR2 FQNEAQ come from the germline V gene. The CDR3 loop spans 16 amino acids. The CDR3 region is CASSNRGGWLGTEAFF. In DNA, the CDR3 is TGTGCCAGCAGCAACCGGGGAGGGTGGCTTGGGACTGAAGCTTTCTTT.

The chain carries TRBV29-1 and TRBJ2-5, with TRBD2 identical over 8 bases. This CDR3 has 12 amino acids. The trim removed 7 bases at V and 3 bases at J, leaving 4 bases unmatched. Germline assignment: CDR1 SQVTM and CDR2 ANQGSEA. CDR3 sequence: CSGRRGEETQYF. The DNA of the CDR3 is TGCAGCGGGCGGCGGGGGGAAGAGACCCAGTACTTC.

The chain recombines TRBV3-1 (or the pseudogene TRBV3-2) with TRBJ2-1, with TRBD2 matching 14 bases. J was trimmed by 6 bases and V by 2 bases; bases with no gene match: 6. The CDR3 sequence is 17 residues long. The germline CDR1 and CDR2 sequences are LGHDT and YNNKEL (reference sequence). The CDR3 bases are TGTGCCAGCAGCCAATTTGGACTAGCGGGGGGCTCCAATGAGCAGTTCTTC. It is translated as CASSQFGLAGGSNEQFF.

The chain links TRBV7-8 to TRBJ2-7; 10 bases match TRBD1. The CDR3 extends over 15 amino acids. Per germline, CDR1 SGHVS and CDR2 FQNEAQ. J lost 4 bases, V lost 5 bases, and 8 bases had no gene match. Written as DNA, the CDR3 is TGTGCCAGCAGCCCGACGGGGACAGGGGTATACGAGCAGTACTTC. Its translation: CASSPTGTGVYEQYF.

This clone was seen only once. The CDR3 sequence: CASSSRLQAREAFF. In DNA form, the CDR3 reads TGTGCCAGCAGCTCACGCCTGCAGGCCCGTGAAGCTTTCTTT. The chain has TRBV28 and TRBJ1-1; D gene ambiguous. The CDR3 has 14 residues. V lost 6 bases and J lost 7, with 18 bases in between. CDR1 and CDR2 from the germline V gene are MDHEN and SYDVKM.

The V and J genes are TRBV9 and TRBJ1-1, with D maybe TRBD1 (5 bases). Germline V gene data show CDR1 as SGDLS and CDR2 as YYNGEE. V was shortened by 0 bases and J by 1 base, with 10 bases between the two germline ends. This CDR3 has 15 amino acids. The DNA for the CDR3 is TGTGCCAGCAGCGTAGTCCCAGGGAAGAACACTGAAGCTTTCTTT. It codes for CASSVVPGKNTEAFF.

This sequence joins TRBV19 and TRBJ1-5; TRBD1 aligns across 8 bases. CDR1 is LNHDA and CDR2 is SQIVND in the germline V gene (reference sequence). The CDR3 runs to 14 residues. V shed 6 bases, J shed 5 bases, and the junction held 6 bases outside the gene matches. CDR3 protein: CASRDGQGHQPQHF. The CDR3, as DNA: TGTGCCAGTAGGGACGGACAGGGACATCAGCCCCAGCATTTT.

This chain joins TRBV28 and TRBJ2-2, with 12 bases aligning to TRBD2. The CDR3 loop spans 17 amino acids. The ends lost 6 bases at V and 1 base at J; junction bases unmatched: 6. Looked up from germline, CDR1 is MDHEN and CDR2 is SYDVKM. The DNA of the CDR3 is TGTGCCAGCAGCTATTTGGGACTAGCGGGGAACACCGGGGAGCTGTTTTTT. Translating it yields CASSYLGLAGNTGELFF.

The chain employs TRBV10-1 and TRBJ1-6; TRBD1 might be the D (5 bases). V was trimmed by 0 bases and J by 9 bases, leaving 12 bases between them. The CDR3 is 15 residues long. CDR1 is WNHNN and CDR2 is SYGVQD in the germline V gene (reference sequence). CDR3 nucleotide sequence: TGCGCCAGCAGTGAGTCGCGGGACTGTTCTTCACCCCTCCACTTT. Amino acids: CASSESRDCSSPLHF.

The rearrangement links TRBV5-1 to TRBJ2-3, with TRBD1 matching over 9 bases. The V and J ends lost 0 bases and 2 bases, in that order; junction bases with no gene match: 4. There are 16 residues in the CDR3. CDR1 is SGHRS, CDR2 YFSETQ, per germline. CDR3 nucleotide sequence: TGCGCCAGCAGCTTGGCGACAGGGGGTAACACAGATACGCAGTATTTT. Translated, it gives CASSLATGGNTDTQYF. Drawing the rest from reference TRBV5-1 and TRBJ2-3, the complete variable domain is KAGVTQTPRYLIKTRGQQVTLSCSPISGHRSVSWYQQTPGQGLQFLFEYFSETQRNKGNFPGRFSGRQFSNSRSEMNVSTLELGDSALYLCASSLATGGNTDTQYFGPGTRLTVL.

This sequence joins TRBV7-2 and TRBJ1-2, with 7 nucleotides matching TRBD1. Germline V gene lookup returns CDR1 SGHTA and CDR2 FQGNSA. V dropped 3 bases and J dropped 3; count of bases not matched to a gene: 4. This CDR3 is 14 amino acids long. The CDR3 protein is CASSLGRGDYGYTF. CDR3 nucleotide sequence: TGTGCCAGCAGCTTGGGCAGGGGGGACTATGGCTACACCTTC.

The J gene is TRBJ2-3, the V gene TRBV12-3 or TRBV12-4; 7 positions match TRBD2. V shed 4 bases, J shed 5 bases, and the junction held 0 bases outside the gene matches. The CDR3 has 12 amino acids. CDR3 in amino acids: CASSSSGDTQYF. The CDR3 DNA reads TGTGCCAGCAGTTCTAGCGGAGATACGCAGTATTTT.

This sequence joins TRBV28 and TRBJ1-6, with 7 bases lining up with TRBD1. J gave up 6 bases and V 5 bases, and 4 bases lay outside the gene matches. Germline-derived CDR1 and CDR2 are MDHEN and SYDVKM. The CDR3 extends over 14 amino acids. The CDR3 DNA follows: TGTGCCAGCAGTATGGACAGGCCTAATTCACCCCTCCACTTT. Translated: CASSMDRPNSPLHF.

V and J are TRBV5-4 and TRBJ2-1, with D possibly TRBD2 on 7 matching bases. This CDR3 spans 16 amino acids. V was trimmed by 3 bases and J by 7 bases, leaving 20 bases between them. CDR1 is SGHNT, CDR2 YYREEE, per germline (reference sequence). CDR3 coding DNA: TGTGCCAGCAGCTGGGGGGGGCCCGCAGGTGGGAATGAGCAGTTCTTC. Amino acid sequence: CASSWGGPAGGNEQFF.

The chain uses TRBV4-2 and TRBJ1-6; weak D call: TRBD1 (6 bases). In germline, CDR1 is LGHNA, CDR2 YNFKEQ. CDR3 length: 15 amino acids. Trimming took off 2 bases at V and 6 bases at J, with 11 bases between the two ends. CDR3 residues: CASSQKQGINSPLHF. As DNA, the CDR3 is TGTGCCAGCAGCCAAAAACAGGGAATTAATTCACCCCTCCACTTT.

The genes are TRBV2 and TRBJ1-6, with D unresolved. This CDR3 has 14 residues. V dropped 5 bases and J dropped 7 bases, with 12 bases sitting between them. Germline V gene sequence: CDR1 SNHLY, CDR2 FYNNEI. CDR3 loop: CASSFGQRNSPLHF. In DNA, the CDR3 is TGTGCCAGCAGTTTTGGTCAACGGAATTCACCCCTCCACTTT.

The chain is built from TRBV7-2 and TRBJ2-2; D not certain. There are 15 residues in the CDR3. Germline values: CDR1 SGHTA, CDR2 FQGNSA. The V gene lost 4 bases and the J gene lost 10 bases, with 19 bases spanning the gap. CDR3 sequence reads: CASSSTGLGPEELFF. The CDR3 nucleotides are TGTGCCAGCAGCTCTACTGGGTTGGGCCCCGAGGAGCTGTTTTTT.

The sample holds one count of this clone. J is TRBJ2-7 and V is TRBV18; 14 nucleotides align to TRBD2. Germline V lookup: CDR1 KGHSH, CDR2 LQKENI. J lost 0 bases, V lost 4 bases, and 5 bases had no gene match. The CDR3 is made up of 17 amino acids. CDR3 sequence reads: CASSLGLAGGSSYEQYF. Here the CDR3 DNA reads TGTGCCAGCTCACTTGGACTAGCGGGGGGTAGCTCCTACGAGCAGTACTTC.

The rearrangement uses TRBV4-2 and TRBJ2-1, with 8 nucleotides matching TRBD2. After removal of 0 bases from V and 3 bases from J, the junction contained 4 bases not matched to a gene. The CDR3 has 16 amino acids. Germline V gene lookup returns CDR1 LGHNA and CDR2 YNFKEQ. This CDR3 is CASSQDKAGGYNEQFF. The CDR3 DNA sequence: TGTGCCAGCAGCCAAGACAAGGCGGGGGGCTACAATGAGCAGTTCTTC.